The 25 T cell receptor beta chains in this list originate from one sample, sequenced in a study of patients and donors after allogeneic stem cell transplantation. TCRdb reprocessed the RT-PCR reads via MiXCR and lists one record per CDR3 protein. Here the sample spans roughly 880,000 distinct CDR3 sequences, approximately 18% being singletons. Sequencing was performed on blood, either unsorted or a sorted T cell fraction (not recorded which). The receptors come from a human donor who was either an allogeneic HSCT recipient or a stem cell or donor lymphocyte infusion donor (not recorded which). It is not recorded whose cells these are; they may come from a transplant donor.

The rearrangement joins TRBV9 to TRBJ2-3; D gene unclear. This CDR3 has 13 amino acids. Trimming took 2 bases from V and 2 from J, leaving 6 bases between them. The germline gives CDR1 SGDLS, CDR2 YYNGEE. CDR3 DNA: TGTGCCAGCAGCGTTCCCACCACAGATACGCAGTATTTT. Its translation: CASSVPTTDTQYF.

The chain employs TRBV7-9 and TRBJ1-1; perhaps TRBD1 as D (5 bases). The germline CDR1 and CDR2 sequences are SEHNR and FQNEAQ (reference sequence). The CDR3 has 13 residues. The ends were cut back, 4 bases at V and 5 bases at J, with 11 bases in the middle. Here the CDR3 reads CASSSYGGTEAFF. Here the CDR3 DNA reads TGTGCCAGCAGCTCCTATGGGGGTACTGAAGCTTTCTTT.

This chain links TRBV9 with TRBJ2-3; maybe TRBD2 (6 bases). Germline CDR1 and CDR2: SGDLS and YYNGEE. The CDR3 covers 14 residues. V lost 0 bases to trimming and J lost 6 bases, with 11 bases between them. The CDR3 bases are TGTGCCAGCAGCGTAGCGGTCGGGAGTGATACGCAGTATTTT. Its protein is CASSVAVGSDTQYF.

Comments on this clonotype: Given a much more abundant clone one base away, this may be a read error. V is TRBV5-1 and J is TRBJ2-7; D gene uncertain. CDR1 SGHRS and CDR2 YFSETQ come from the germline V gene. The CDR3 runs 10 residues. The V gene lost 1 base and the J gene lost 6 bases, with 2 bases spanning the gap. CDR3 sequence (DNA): TGCGCCAGCAGCTTGTGCGAGCAGTACTTC. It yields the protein CASSLCEQYF.

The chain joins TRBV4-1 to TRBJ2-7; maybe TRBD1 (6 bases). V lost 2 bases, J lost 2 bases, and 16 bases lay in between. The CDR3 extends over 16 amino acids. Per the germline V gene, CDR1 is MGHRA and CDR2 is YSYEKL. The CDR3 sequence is CASSQPQRDITYEQYF. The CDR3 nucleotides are TGCGCCAGCAGCCAACCCCAACGGGACATTACCTACGAGCAGTACTTC.

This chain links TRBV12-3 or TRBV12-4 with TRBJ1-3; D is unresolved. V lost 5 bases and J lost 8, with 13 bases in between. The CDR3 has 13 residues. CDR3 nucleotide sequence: TGTGCCAGCAGTCCCCCACCCGGATACACCATATATTTT. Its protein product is CASSPPPGYTIYF.

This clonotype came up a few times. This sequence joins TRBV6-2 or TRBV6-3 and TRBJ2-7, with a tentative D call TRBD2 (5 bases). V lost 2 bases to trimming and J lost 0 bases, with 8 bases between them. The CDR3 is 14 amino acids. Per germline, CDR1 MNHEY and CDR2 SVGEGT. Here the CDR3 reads CASSYTRSSYEQYF. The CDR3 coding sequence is TGTGCCAGCAGTTACACTAGATCCTCCTACGAGCAGTACTTC.

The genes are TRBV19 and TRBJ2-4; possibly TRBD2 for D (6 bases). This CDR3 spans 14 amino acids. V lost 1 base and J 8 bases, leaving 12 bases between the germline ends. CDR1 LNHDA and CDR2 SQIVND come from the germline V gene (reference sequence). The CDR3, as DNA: TGTGCCAGTAGTATAGGAGGGGACTTGGACATTCAGTACTTC. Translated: CASSIGGDLDIQYF.

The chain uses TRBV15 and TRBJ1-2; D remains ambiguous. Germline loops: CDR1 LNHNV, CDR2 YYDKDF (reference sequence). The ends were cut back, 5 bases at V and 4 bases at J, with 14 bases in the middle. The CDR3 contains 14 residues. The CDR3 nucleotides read TGTGCCACCAGCGTGAGTGGGGTTGCCTATGGCTACACCTTC. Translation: CATSVSGVAYGYTF.

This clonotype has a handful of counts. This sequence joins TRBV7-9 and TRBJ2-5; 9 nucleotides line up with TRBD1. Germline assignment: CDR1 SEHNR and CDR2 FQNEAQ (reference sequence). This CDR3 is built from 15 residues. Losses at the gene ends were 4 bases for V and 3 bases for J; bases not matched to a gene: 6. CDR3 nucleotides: TGTGCCAGCAGCTCCGACTGGGACAGGGAAGAGACCCAGTACTTC. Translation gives CASSSDWDREETQYF.

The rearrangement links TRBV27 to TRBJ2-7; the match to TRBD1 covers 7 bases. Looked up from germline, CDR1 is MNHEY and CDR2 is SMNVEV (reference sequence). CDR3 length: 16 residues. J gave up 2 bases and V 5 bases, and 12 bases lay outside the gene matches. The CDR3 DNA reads TGTGCCAGCAGTATAATGTACAGGGGTTTTACCTACGAGCAGTACTTC. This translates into CASSIMYRGFTYEQYF.

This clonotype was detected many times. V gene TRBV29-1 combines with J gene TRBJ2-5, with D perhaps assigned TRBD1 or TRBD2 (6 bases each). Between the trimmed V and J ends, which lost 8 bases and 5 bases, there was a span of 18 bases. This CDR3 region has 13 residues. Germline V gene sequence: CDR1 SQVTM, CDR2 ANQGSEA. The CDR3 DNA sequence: TGCAGCCTCACGGGCGGAGGGGGGGAGACCCAGTACTTC. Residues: CSLTGGGGETQYF.

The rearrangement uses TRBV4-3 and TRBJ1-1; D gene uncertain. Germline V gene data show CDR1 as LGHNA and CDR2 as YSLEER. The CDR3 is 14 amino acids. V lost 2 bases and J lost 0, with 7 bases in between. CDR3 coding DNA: TGCGCCAGCAGCCAACTAGTTATGAACACTGAAGCTTTCTTT. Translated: CASSQLVMNTEAFF.

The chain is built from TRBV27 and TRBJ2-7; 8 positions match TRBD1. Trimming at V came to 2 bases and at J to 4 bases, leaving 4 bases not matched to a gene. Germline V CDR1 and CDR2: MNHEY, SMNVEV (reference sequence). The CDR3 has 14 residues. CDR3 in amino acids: CASSLNGDRYEQYF. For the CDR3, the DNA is TGTGCCAGCAGTTTAAACGGGGACAGGTACGAGCAGTACTTC.

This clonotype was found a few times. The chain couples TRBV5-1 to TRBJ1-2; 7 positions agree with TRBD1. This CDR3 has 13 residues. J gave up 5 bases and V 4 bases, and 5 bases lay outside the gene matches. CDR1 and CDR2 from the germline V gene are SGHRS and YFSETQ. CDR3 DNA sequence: TGCGCCAGCAGCCCGGACAGGCCGTATGGCTACACCTTC. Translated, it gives CASSPDRPYGYTF. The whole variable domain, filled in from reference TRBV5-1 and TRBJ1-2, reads KAGVTQTPRYLIKTRGQQVTLSCSPISGHRSVSWYQQTPGQGLQFLFEYFSETQRNKGNFPGRFSGRQFSNSRSEMNVSTLELGDSALYLCASSPDRPYGYTFGSGTRLTVV.

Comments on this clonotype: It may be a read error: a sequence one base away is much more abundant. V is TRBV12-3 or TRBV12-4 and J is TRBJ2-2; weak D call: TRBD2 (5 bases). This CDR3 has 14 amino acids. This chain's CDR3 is CASTIVDGTGEPFF. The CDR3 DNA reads TGTGCCAGCACCATTGTGGACGGCACCGGGGAGCCGTTTTTT.

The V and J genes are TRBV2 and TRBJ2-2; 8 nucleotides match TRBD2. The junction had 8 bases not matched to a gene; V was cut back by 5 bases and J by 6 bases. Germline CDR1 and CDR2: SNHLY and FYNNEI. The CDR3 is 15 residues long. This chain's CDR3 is CASSNGGAPAGELFF. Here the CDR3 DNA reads TGTGCCAGCAGTAACGGGGGGGCTCCAGCCGGGGAGCTGTTTTTT.

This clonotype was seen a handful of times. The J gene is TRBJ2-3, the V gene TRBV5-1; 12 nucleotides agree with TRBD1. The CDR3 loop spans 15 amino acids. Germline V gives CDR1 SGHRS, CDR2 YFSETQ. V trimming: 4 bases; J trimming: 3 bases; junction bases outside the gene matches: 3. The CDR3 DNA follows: TGCGCCAGCAGCCGGGACAGGGGGCGTACAGATACGCAGTATTTT. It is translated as CASSRDRGRTDTQYF.

The CDR3 DNA reads TGTGCCAGCAGCCAAGATTCTGGGACTAGCTTCCAAGAGACCCAGTACTTC. Translating gives CASSQDSGTSFQETQYF. J is TRBJ2-5 and V is TRBV4-2, with 9 positions matching TRBD2. Unmatched junction bases numbered 6, after V lost 0 bases and J lost 1 base. From germline, CDR1 is LGHNA and CDR2 YNFKEQ. The CDR3 is made up of 17 amino acids.

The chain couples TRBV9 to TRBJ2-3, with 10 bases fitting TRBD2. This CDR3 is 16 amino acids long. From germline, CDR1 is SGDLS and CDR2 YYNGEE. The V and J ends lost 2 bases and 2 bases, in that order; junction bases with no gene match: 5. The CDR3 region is CASSVSSGRHTDTQYF. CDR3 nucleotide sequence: TGTGCCAGCAGCGTCTCTAGCGGGAGACACACAGATACGCAGTATTTT.

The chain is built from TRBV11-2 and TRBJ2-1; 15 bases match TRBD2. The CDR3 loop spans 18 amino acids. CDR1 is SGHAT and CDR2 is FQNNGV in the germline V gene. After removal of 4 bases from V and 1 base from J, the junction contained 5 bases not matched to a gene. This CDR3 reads CASSSGTSGRRSYNEQFF. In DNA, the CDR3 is TGTGCCAGCAGCTCCGGGACTAGCGGGAGGAGGTCCTACAATGAGCAGTTCTTC.

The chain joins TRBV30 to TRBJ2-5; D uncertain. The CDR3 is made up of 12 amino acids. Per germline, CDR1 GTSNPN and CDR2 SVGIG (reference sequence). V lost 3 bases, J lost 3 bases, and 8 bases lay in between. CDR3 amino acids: CAWSPSKETQYF. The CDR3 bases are TGTGCCTGGAGCCCATCGAAAGAGACCCAGTACTTC.

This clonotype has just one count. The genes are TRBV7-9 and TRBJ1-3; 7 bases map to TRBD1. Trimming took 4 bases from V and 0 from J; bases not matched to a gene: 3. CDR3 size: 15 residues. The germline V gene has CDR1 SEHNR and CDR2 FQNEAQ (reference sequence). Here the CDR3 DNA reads TGTGCCAGCAGCTATTCAGGGGGCTCTGGAAACACCATATATTTT. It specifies CASSYSGGSGNTIYF.

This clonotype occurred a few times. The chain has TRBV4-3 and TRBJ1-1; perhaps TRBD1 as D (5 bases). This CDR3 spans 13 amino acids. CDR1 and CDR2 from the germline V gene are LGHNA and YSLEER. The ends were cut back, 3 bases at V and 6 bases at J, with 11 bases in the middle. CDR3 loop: CASSQGVHSEAFF. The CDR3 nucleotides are TGCGCCAGCAGCCAGGGGGTCCATTCTGAAGCTTTCTTT.

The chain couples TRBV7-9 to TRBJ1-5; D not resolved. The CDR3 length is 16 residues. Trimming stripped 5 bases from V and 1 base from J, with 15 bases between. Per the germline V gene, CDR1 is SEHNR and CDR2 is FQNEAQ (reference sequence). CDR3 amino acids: CASSKTRLGSNQPQHF. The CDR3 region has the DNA TGTGCCAGCAGCAAAACCCGGTTGGGGAGCAATCAGCCCCAGCATTTT.